This TCR beta chain was recovered during a study of T-cell reconstitution after alpha-beta-depleted transplantation in children. Findings and caveats of the study: At around two months after transplant, the alpha-beta T cells were reportedly derived from several hundred expanded clones that came from non-depleted graft cells.

This CDR3 is 14 amino acids long. The V gene's germline CDR1 is MNHEY and CDR2 SVGAGI. Losses at the gene ends were 2 bases for V and 9 bases for J; bases not matched to a gene: 3. Unique molecular identifiers were incorporated during preparation of the TCRbeta library. From the PCR reads, TCRdb called clonotypes with MiXCR, one entry per CDR3 protein. The data contain 60,000 or so distinct CDR3 sequences, 40% to 45% of them seen just once; the ten biggest clones take up more than 95%. For this clonotype: What it binds is not known.

This receptor was identified in a male patient younger than 18 who had a stem cell transplant for acute lymphoblastic leukemia, so the T cells may come from the graft donor. The V call is TRBV6-5, the J call TRBJ1-4; 10 bases line up with TRBD1. This material consisted of PBMCs, mostly from graft donor cells, taken 360 days after TCRalphabeta/CD19-depleted stem cell transplant. The CDR3 region is CASSYETGGQKLFF. CDR3 sequence (DNA): TGTGCCAGCAGTTACGAGACAGGGGGCCAAAAACTGTTTTTT.